These 21 T cell receptor beta chains were sequenced from one sample in a study of T cell responses to AZD1222 COVID-19 vaccine. Assay used: immunoSEQ multiplex PCR; TCRdb lists only in-frame clones, some missing. Among 150,000 to 200,000 clones, about 93% were seen once, and the ten largest hold approximately 0.6%. Specimen: peripheral blood, collected on day 0 of AZD1222 vaccination. Source of these receptors: an adult in good health.

This clone was observed a single time. J is TRBJ1-2 and V is TRBV5-6, with D possibly TRBD1 on 6 matching bases. Trimming left V 2 bases short and J 5 bases short, with 10 bases between. CDR3 size: 13 residues. Germline lookup yields CDR1 SGHDT and CDR2 YYEEEE. CDR3 loop: CASSLGGAYGYTF. CDR3 coding DNA: TGTGCCAGCAGCTTAGGGGGGGCGTATGGCTACACCTTC. Using reference TRBV5-6 and TRBJ1-2 for the parts outside the CDR3, the full variable domain is DAGVTQSPTHLIKTRGQQVTLRCSPKSGHDTVSWYQQALGQGPQFIFQYYEEEERQRGNFPDRFSGHQFPNYSSELNVNALLLGDSALYLCASSLGGAYGYTFGSGTRLTVV.

The CDR3 nucleotides are TGCGCCAGCAGCCCTGGGATCTTCAGAACCGAGGATACGCAGTATTTT. Protein sequence: CASSPGIFRTEDTQYF. The chain links TRBV5-1 to TRBJ2-3; D uncertain. From germline, CDR1 is SGHRS and CDR2 YFSETQ. Between the trimmed V and J ends, which lost 4 bases and 6 bases, there was a span of 21 bases. There are 16 residues in the CDR3.

V is TRBV28 and J is TRBJ1-4; no clear D. Germline CDR1 MDHEN, CDR2 SYDVKM. The CDR3 is 15 amino acids. V shed 8 bases and J shed 0 bases, with 13 bases lying between them. CDR3 region: CASGLPDPTNEKLFF. The CDR3 nucleotides read TGTGCCAGCGGACTACCAGACCCAACTAATGAAAAACTGTTTTTT.

The sample holds one count of this clone. The chain joins TRBV18 to TRBJ1-5, with D uncertain. Germline assignment: CDR1 KGHSH and CDR2 LQKENI. Trimming took 3 bases from V and 4 from J, leaving 7 bases between them. This CDR3 region has 13 residues. The CDR3: CASSPDGNQPQHF. In DNA form, the CDR3 reads TGTGCCAGCTCACCCGACGGTAATCAGCCCCAGCATTTT.

The chain has TRBV18 and TRBJ2-3; TRBD1 matches at 7 bases. V was clipped by 4 bases and J by 5 bases; unmatched bases: 3. CDR3 length: 13 amino acids. Germline CDR1 and CDR2: KGHSH and LQKENI. CDR3 protein: CASSQGAKDTQYF. CDR3 DNA: TGTGCCAGCTCACAGGGGGCGAAAGATACGCAGTATTTT.

The chain combines TRBV10-3 with TRBJ1-2; D unclear. This CDR3 spans 14 amino acids. In germline, CDR1 is ENHRY, CDR2 SYGVKD. V lost 2 bases, J lost 5 bases, and 12 bases lay in between. The CDR3 DNA sequence: TGTGCCATCAGTGAGCTCACCCAGAGGTATGGCTACACCTTC. It encodes CAISELTQRYGYTF.

This clone was seen more than once but under ten times. The gene calls are TRBV6-6 and TRBJ2-7; 8 bases agree with TRBD1. With V trimmed by 6 bases and J by 1 base, 5 bases remained unmatched. Germline V gives CDR1 MNHNY, CDR2 SVGAGI (reference sequence). The CDR3 runs to 14 residues. CDR3 amino acids: CASRSGGLSYEQYF. The CDR3 DNA sequence: TGTGCCAGCAGATCAGGGGGCTTGTCCTACGAGCAGTACTTC.

The chain links TRBV11-2 to TRBJ1-2, with 7 bases that match TRBD1. CDR1 is SGHAT, CDR2 FQNNGV, per germline. The CDR3 contains 17 residues. V gave up 4 bases and J gave up 1 base; unmatched junction bases: 12. In DNA form, the CDR3 reads TGTGCCAGCAGCTCAACTCCCGGGACAGTGATTAACTATGGCTACACCTTC. It yields the protein CASSSTPGTVINYGYTF.

The rearrangement links TRBV27 to TRBJ1-4; D perhaps matches TRBD1 (5 bases). CDR1 is MNHEY, CDR2 SMNVEV, per germline (reference sequence). This CDR3 has 14 residues. The V end was cut by 3 bases, the J end by 8 bases, with 13 bases between. In DNA form, the CDR3 reads TGTGCCAGCAGTTTTGGGGGACTGGAAGAAAAACTGTTTTTT. It is translated as CASSFGGLEEKLFF.

The V call is TRBV2, the J call TRBJ2-7, with 8 bases matching TRBD2. The CDR3 runs 12 residues. Looked up from germline, CDR1 is SNHLY and CDR2 is FYNNEI. The junction had 9 bases not matched to a gene; V was cut back by 10 bases and J by 7 bases. The CDR3 reads CATLTGRGEQYF. The CDR3 coding sequence is TGTGCCACGCTAACCGGGAGGGGAGAGCAGTACTTC.

The V call is TRBV9, the J call TRBJ1-5, with TRBD1 as a possible D gene (5 bases). V was clipped by 4 bases and J by 8 bases, with 16 bases between them. Germline CDR1 and CDR2: SGDLS and YYNGEE. The CDR3 extends over 14 amino acids. CDR3 region: CASSPRDQYEPQHF. The CDR3 DNA is TGTGCCAGCAGCCCTAGGGACCAGTATGAGCCCCAGCATTTT.

The chain is built from TRBV29-1 and TRBJ1-1; a possible D gene is TRBD1 (6 bases). The CDR3 has 15 residues. The V gene lost 4 bases and the J gene lost 1 base, with 16 bases spanning the gap. CDR1 is SQVTM, CDR2 ANQGSEA, per germline. The DNA for the CDR3 is TGCAGCGTTGCGCTCCGACAGGCCAGGAACACTGAAGCTTTCTTT. This encodes CSVALRQARNTEAFF.

The chain has TRBV6-6 and TRBJ1-1; D call uncertain. The CDR3 is 12 residues long. V lost 2 bases and J 8 bases, leaving 9 bases between the germline ends. CDR1 is MNHNY and CDR2 is SVGAGI in the germline V gene (reference sequence). The CDR3 protein is CASSYGDSEAFF. The CDR3, as DNA: TGTGCCAGCAGTTACGGGGATTCGGAAGCTTTCTTT.

V usage is TRBV10-2 and J usage is TRBJ2-7; 13 bases are shared with TRBD2. The V and J ends lost 3 bases and 7 bases, in that order; junction bases with no gene match: 9. CDR3 length: 16 residues. The germline gives CDR1 WSHSY, CDR2 SAAADI. The CDR3 DNA sequence: TGCGCCAGCAGTGAAGTTGGGGGACTAGCGGGAAGGGAGCAGTACTTC. This sequence encodes CASSEVGGLAGREQYF.

The genes are TRBV6-6 and TRBJ1-1, with TRBD1 matching 7 bases. CDR1 MNHNY and CDR2 SVGAGI come from the germline V gene (reference sequence). CDR3 size: 13 residues. J lost 9 bases, V lost 4 bases, and 8 bases had no gene match. The CDR3 is CASSLTGEVKAFF. The CDR3 DNA is TGTGCCAGCAGTTTAACAGGGGAGGTTAAAGCTTTCTTT.

This chain joins TRBV7-2 and TRBJ2-7, with 9 bases lining up with TRBD2. V lost 5 bases to trimming and J lost 2 bases; unmatched junction nucleotides: 4. The germline gives CDR1 SGHTA, CDR2 FQGNSA. This CDR3 is 14 amino acids long. CDR3 protein: CASSLTSGTYEQYF. DNA of the CDR3: TGTGCCAGCAGCCTGACTAGCGGCACCTACGAGCAGTACTTC.

This chain uses TRBV19 with TRBJ1-2, with D uncertain. The CDR3 contains 12 residues. The V gene lost 10 bases and the J gene lost 1 base, with 10 bases spanning the gap. Per the germline V gene, CDR1 is LNHDA and CDR2 is SQIVND (reference sequence). CDR3 region: CAIRDINYGYTF. CDR3 nucleotides: TGTGCCATCCGCGACATTAACTATGGCTACACCTTC.

This chain joins TRBV18 and TRBJ2-3; a weak D match, TRBD2 (6 bases). The V and J ends lost 4 bases and 2 bases respectively, with 16 bases between them. The V gene's germline CDR1 is KGHSH and CDR2 LQKENI. The CDR3 runs to 16 residues. The CDR3 nucleotides read TGTGCCAGCTCACAAGGTCCAGGACTATTCACAGATACGCAGTATTTT. It translates to CASSQGPGLFTDTQYF.

This clone turned up a few times. The chain couples TRBV7-9 to TRBJ2-7, with TRBD2 matching 10 bases. CDR1 SEHNR and CDR2 FQNEAQ come from the germline V gene (reference sequence). The CDR3 contains 15 residues. J gave up 1 base and V 5 bases, and 5 bases lay outside the gene matches. The CDR3 DNA reads TGTGCCAGCAGCCGGACTAGCGGTATTTCCTACGAGCAGTACTTC. Residues: CASSRTSGISYEQYF. The entire variable domain, with the rest obtained from reference TRBV7-9 and TRBJ2-7, is as follows: DTGVSQNPRHKITKRGQNVTFRCDPISEHNRLYWYRQTLGQGPEFLTYFQNEAQLEKSRLLSDRFSAERPKGSFSTLEIQRTEQGDSAMYLCASSRTSGISYEQYFGPGTRLTVT.

The CDR3 nucleotides read TGCGCCAGCAGCCTGGGGACAGGGGGGACTGAAGCTTTCTTT. Residues: CASSLGTGGTEAFF. The rearrangement links TRBV4-1 to TRBJ1-1; 11 positions agree with TRBD1. From germline, CDR1 is MGHRA and CDR2 YSYEKL. After removal of 4 bases from V and 5 bases from J, the junction contained 3 bases not matched to a gene. The CDR3 covers 14 residues.

CDR3 DNA: TGTGCTAGTGGACCCGGACCGAATTATTATGGCTACACCTTC. As protein: CASGPGPNYYGYTF. The V and J genes are TRBV12-5 and TRBJ1-2; no clear D gene. The germline gives CDR1 LGHNT, CDR2 FRNRAP. This CDR3 spans 14 amino acids. Trimming left V 6 bases short and J 5 bases short, with 16 bases between.